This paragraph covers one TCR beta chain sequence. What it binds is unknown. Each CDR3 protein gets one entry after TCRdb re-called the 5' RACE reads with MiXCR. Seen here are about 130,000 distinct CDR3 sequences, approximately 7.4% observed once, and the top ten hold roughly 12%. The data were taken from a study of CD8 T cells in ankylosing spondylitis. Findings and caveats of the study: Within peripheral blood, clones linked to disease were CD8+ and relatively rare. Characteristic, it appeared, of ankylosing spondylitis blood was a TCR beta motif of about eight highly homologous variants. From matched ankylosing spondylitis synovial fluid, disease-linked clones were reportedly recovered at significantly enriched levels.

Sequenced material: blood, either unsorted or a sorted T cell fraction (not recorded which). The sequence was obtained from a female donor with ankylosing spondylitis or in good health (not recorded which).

The DNA for the CDR3 is TGTGCCAGCAGCCCACGGACTACTAACACCGGGGAGCTGTTTTTT. This codes for CASSPRTTNTGELFF. V usage is TRBV7-2 and J usage is TRBJ2-2; D possibly corresponds to TRBD2 (6 bases). This CDR3 spans 15 amino acids. Germline V lookup: CDR1 SGHTA, CDR2 FQGNSA. V was cut by 5 bases and J by 2 bases, with 12 bases left in between. Drawing the rest from reference TRBV7-2 and TRBJ2-2, the complete variable domain is GAGVSQSPSNKVTEKGKDVELRCDPISGHTALYWYRQSLGQGLEFLIYFQGNSAPDKSGLPSDRFSAERTGGSVSTLTIQRTQQEDSAVYLCASSPRTTNTGELFFGEGSRLTVL.